The present TCR beta chain was sequenced within a study of T cell repertoires in cytomegalovirus infection. On the study more broadly: CMV infection and matching HLA type were both indicated by public TCR beta signatures.

This clonotype came up a few times. Its antigen is not identified. TCRdb re-called the reads through MiXCR, storing one row per CDR3 protein. The sample gives approximately 110,000 distinct CDR3 sequences, roughly 41% of which show up once; about two thirds is in the top ten. The origin of this receptor is a human donor in good health (CMV status not recorded). Some clones in this sample may be carry-over from other donors' samples. Source: CD8+ T cells from cultured PBMCs, taken from culture after CMV antigen stimulation.

CDR3 DNA sequence: TGTGCCAGCAGTTTACGGGGGGACTCCTACGAGCAGTACTTC. The encoded protein is CASSLRGDSYEQYF. The chain combines TRBV28 with TRBJ2-7; 7 bases line up with TRBD2. Losses at the gene ends were 2 bases for V and 0 bases for J; bases not matched to a gene: 1. The CDR3 length is 14 residues. Germline CDR1 MDHEN, CDR2 SYDVKM.